The T cell receptor beta chain described here comes from a study of blood T cells in healthy people across ages. For the second PCR, which ran for about 6 to 11 cycles, a sample-barcoded 5' primer and a J-beta primer mix were used. Every cDNA was tagged by a template-switch adaptor with 12 random nucleotides. TCRdb recomputed calls from the 5' RACE reads with MiXCR, one row per CDR3 protein. The sample shows 1.5 million to 1.8 million distinct CDR3 sequences, about 45% of them seen only once. No fewer than 6 million PBMCs went into each sample. Total RNA extracted from each sample amounted to at least 5 micrograms. Germline V lookup: CDR1 SGHRS, CDR2 YFSETQ. V gave up 0 bases and J gave up 6 bases; unmatched junction bases: 4. CDR3 length: 14 amino acids. This clonotype was recorded only once.

The chain combines TRBV5-1 with TRBJ1-2; 8 bases align to TRBD1. This receptor was obtained from a young woman in good health. The sequencing input was blood. CDR3 sequence (DNA): TGCGCCAGCAGCTTGGGGACAGGGCCCCATGGCTACACCTTC. Translated: CASSLGTGPHGYTF. The full variable domain, its missing parts supplied by reference TRBV5-1 and TRBJ1-2, is KAGVTQTPRYLIKTRGQQVTLSCSPISGHRSVSWYQQTPGQGLQFLFEYFSETQRNKGNFPGRFSGRQFSNSRSEMNVSTLELGDSALYLCASSLGTGPHGYTFGSGTRLTVV.